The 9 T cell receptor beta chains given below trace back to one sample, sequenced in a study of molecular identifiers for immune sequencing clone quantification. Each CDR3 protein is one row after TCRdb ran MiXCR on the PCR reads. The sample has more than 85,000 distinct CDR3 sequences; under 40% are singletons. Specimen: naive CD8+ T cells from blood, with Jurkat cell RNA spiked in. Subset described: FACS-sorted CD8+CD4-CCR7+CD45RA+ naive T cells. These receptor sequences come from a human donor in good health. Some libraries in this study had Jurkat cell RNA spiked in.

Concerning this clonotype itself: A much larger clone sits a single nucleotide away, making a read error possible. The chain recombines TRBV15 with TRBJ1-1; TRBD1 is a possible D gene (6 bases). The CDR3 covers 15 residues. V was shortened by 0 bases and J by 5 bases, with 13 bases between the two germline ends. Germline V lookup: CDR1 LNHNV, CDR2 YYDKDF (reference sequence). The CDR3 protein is CATSRDRGPITEAFF. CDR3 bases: TGTGCCACCAGCAGAGATCGGGGGCCGATAACTGAAGCTTTCTTT.

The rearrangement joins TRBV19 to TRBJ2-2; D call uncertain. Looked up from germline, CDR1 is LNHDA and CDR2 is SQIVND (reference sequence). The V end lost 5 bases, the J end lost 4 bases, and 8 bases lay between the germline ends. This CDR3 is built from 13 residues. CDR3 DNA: TGTGCCAGTAGTTTTGGACCCACCGGGGAGCTGTTTTTT. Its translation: CASSFGPTGELFF.

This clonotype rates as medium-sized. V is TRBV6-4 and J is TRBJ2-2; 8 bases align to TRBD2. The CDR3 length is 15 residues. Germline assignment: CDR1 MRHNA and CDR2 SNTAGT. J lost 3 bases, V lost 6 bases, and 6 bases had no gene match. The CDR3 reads CASRVLAEDTGELFF. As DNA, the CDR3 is TGTGCCAGCAGAGTACTAGCGGAGGACACCGGGGAGCTGTTTTTT.

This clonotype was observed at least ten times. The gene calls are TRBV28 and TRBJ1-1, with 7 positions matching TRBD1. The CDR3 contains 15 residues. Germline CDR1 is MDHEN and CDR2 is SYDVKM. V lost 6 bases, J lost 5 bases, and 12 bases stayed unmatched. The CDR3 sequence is CASSKLRRGLTEAFF. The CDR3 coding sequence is TGTGCCAGCAGCAAACTAAGAAGGGGGCTTACTGAAGCTTTCTTT.

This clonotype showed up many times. CDR3 bases: TGTGCCAGCAGCTCTTATCGGACAGGGGGCGGAAATACGCAGTATTTT. Translation: CASSSYRTGGGNTQYF. J is TRBJ2-3 and V is TRBV7-2, with 11 bases fitting TRBD1. Germline CDR1 SGHTA, CDR2 FQGNSA. The CDR3 sequence is 16 residues long. V gave up 4 bases and J gave up 7 bases; unmatched junction bases: 10. Together with reference TRBV7-2 and TRBJ2-3, the CDR3 gives the full variable domain: GAGVSQSPSNKVTEKGKDVELRCDPISGHTALYWYRQSLGQGLEFLIYFQGNSAPDKSGLPSDRFSAERTGGSVSTLTIQRTQQEDSAVYLCASSSYRTGGGNTQYFGPGTRLTVL.

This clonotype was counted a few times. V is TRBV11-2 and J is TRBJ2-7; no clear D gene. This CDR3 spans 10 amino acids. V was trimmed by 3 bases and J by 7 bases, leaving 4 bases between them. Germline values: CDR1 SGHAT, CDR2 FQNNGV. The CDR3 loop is CASSFGEQYF. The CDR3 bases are TGTGCCAGCAGCTTCGGGGAGCAGTACTTC.

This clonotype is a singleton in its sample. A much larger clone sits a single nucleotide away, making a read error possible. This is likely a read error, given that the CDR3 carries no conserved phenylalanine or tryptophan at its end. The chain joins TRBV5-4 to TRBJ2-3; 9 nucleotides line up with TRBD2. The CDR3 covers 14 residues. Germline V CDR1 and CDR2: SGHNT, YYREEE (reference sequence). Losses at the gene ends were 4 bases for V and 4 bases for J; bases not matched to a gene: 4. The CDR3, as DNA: TGTGCCAGCAGCGCCGGACTAGCGCCAGATACGCAGTATTTA. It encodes CASSAGLAPDTQYL.

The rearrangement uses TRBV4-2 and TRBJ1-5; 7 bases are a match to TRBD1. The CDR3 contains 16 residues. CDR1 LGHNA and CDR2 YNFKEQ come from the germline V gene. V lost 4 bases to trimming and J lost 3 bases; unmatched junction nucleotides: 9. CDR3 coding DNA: TGTGCCAGCAGCCTTACGGACAGGCTCACCAATCAGCCCCAGCATTTT. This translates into CASSLTDRLTNQPQHF.

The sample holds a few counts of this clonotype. The CDR3 DNA reads as TGTGCCAGCAGCCTGTCAGGGGGCAGGGGCACTGAAGCTTTCTTT. It specifies CASSLSGGRGTEAFF. The chain links TRBV7-3 to TRBJ1-1, with TRBD1 identical over 8 bases. The J segment lost 4 bases and the V segment lost 5 bases, leaving 9 bases of the junction unmatched. The CDR3 covers 15 residues. The germline V gene encodes CDR1 SGHTA and CDR2 FQGTGA. The complete variable domain, with remaining parts taken from reference TRBV7-3 and TRBJ1-1, reads GAGVSQTPSNKVTEKGKYVELRCDPISGHTALYWYRQSLGQGPEFLIYFQGTGAADDSGLPNDRFFAVRPEGSVSTLKIQRTERGDSAVYLCASSLSGGRGTEAFFGQGTRLTVV.